This T cell receptor (beta chain) appears in the sequencing data of a study of T cell changes during pregnancy in multiple sclerosis. Germline lookup yields CDR1 KGHSH and CDR2 LQKENI. CDR3 length: 15 residues. V shed 5 bases and J 3 bases; nucleotides not matched to a gene: 7. Libraries were prepared by immunoSEQ multiplex PCR; TCRdb keeps only in-frame clonotypes and omits some of them. The sample carries under 110,000 clones, about 90% recorded once. This rearrangement joins TRBV18 to TRBJ2-3, with 8 positions matching TRBD2. Sequenced material: peripheral blood, taken before pregnancy. The sequence was obtained from a female donor with multiple sclerosis, enrolled in a pregnancy study. CDR3 sequence: CASSGLAGVTDTQYF. CDR3 DNA sequence: TGTGCCAGCTCAGGTCTAGCGGGCGTAACAGATACGCAGTATTTT.